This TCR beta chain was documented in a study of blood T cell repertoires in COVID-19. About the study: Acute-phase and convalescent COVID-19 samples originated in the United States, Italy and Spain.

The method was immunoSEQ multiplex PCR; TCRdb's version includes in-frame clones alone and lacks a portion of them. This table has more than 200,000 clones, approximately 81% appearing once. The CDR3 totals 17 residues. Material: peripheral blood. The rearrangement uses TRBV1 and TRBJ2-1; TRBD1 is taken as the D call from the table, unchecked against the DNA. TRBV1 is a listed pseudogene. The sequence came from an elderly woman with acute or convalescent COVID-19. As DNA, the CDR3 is TGCACCAGCAGCCAAGATGGGCAGAAATCGGTCAAGAATGAGCAGTTCTTC. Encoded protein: CTSSQDGQKSVKNEQFF.